One and the same sample provided the 14 T cell receptor beta chains below, sequenced in a study of glioma-infiltrating T cells. Amplification of TCR alpha and beta CDR3 regions from RNA used iRepertoire nested multiplex PCR. TCRdb fed the multiplex PCR reads into MiXCR, producing one record per CDR3 protein. The sample consists of a few hundred thousand distinct CDR3 sequences, around 38% of them appearing once. Sequenced: glioma tissue, nonneoplastic brain tissue, or PBMCs (not recorded which). The receptors were sampled from a human donor with low-grade glioma or glioblastoma, undergoing nonglioma brain surgery, or in good health (not recorded which).

This clonotype was picked up many times. The gene calls are TRBV4-1 and TRBJ1-5; D call uncertain. Trimming stripped 3 bases from V and 5 bases from J, with 14 bases between. Germline assignment: CDR1 MGHRA and CDR2 YSYEKL. This CDR3 has 15 residues. The CDR3 reads CASSHNIWMDQPQHF. The CDR3 nucleotides read TGCGCCAGCAGCCATAATATTTGGATGGATCAGCCCCAGCATTTT.

This clonotype has ten or more counts. The chain employs TRBV20-1 and TRBJ1-2, with 8 bases aligning to TRBD1. Germline assignment: CDR1 DFQATT and CDR2 SNEGSKA (reference sequence). The CDR3 is made up of 13 amino acids. The J segment lost 3 bases and the V segment lost 4 bases, leaving 4 bases of the junction unmatched. CDR3 region: CSATETGDYGYTF. The CDR3 DNA is TGCAGTGCTACCGAGACAGGGGACTATGGCTACACCTTC.

This clonotype was found once. The chain links TRBV20-1 to TRBJ2-4; 7 nucleotides align to TRBD1. The junction had 13 bases not matched to a gene; V was cut back by 6 bases and J by 8 bases. Germline-derived CDR1 and CDR2 are DFQATT and SNEGSKA (reference sequence). The CDR3 totals 14 residues. In nucleotides, the CDR3 is TGCAGTGCCGAACTGGGACAGCGAACGGACATTCAGTACTTC. Its protein product is CSAELGQRTDIQYF.

Of note for this clonotype: This may stem from a read error, because a much larger clone lies one nucleotide away. V is TRBV28 and J is TRBJ2-7; no reliable D call. The CDR3 length is 12 residues. Germline CDR1 and CDR2: MDHEN and SYDVKM. CDR3 residues: CDSSPDFYEQYF. DNA for the CDR3: TGTGACAGCAGTCCGGATTTCTACGAGCAGTACTTC.

The chain is built from TRBV7-2 and TRBJ1-4; perhaps TRBD1 as D (6 bases). Per the germline V gene, CDR1 is SGHTA and CDR2 is FQGNSA. V was clipped by 6 bases and J by 0 bases, with 14 bases between them. The length of the CDR3 is 16 residues. Written as DNA, the CDR3 is TGTGCCAGCAGTCGAGACAGGCTTGCAACTAATGAAAAACTGTTTTTT. Translation: CASSRDRLATNEKLFF. The complete variable domain, with remaining parts taken from reference TRBV7-2 and TRBJ1-4, reads GAGVSQSPSNKVTEKGKDVELRCDPISGHTALYWYRQSLGQGLEFLIYFQGNSAPDKSGLPSDRFSAERTGGSVSTLTIQRTQQEDSAVYLCASSRDRLATNEKLFFGSGTQLSVL.

This chain connects TRBV12-3 or TRBV12-4 to TRBJ2-4; TRBD1 matches at 8 bases. Trimming took 4 bases from V and 6 from J; bases not matched to a gene: 5. The CDR3 is 14 residues long. CDR3: CASSWTGFGNIQYF. The CDR3 DNA is TGTGCCAGCAGTTGGACAGGGTTTGGAAACATTCAGTACTTC.

This clonotype was observed at least ten times. The chain links TRBV7-9 to TRBJ1-1; TRBD1 matches 8 bases. The trim removed 5 bases at V and 10 bases at J, leaving 6 bases unmatched. CDR1 is SEHNR and CDR2 is FQNEAQ in the germline V gene (reference sequence). The CDR3 consists of 12 residues. The CDR3 nucleotides read TGTGCCAGCAGCCCGACAGGGGAACTAGCTTTCTTT. It is translated as CASSPTGELAFF.

The chain recombines TRBV7-3 with TRBJ2-1, with 7 bases matching TRBD2. The CDR3 has 15 residues. Per the germline V gene, CDR1 is SGHTA and CDR2 is FQGTGA. Trimming cost V 2 bases and J 8 bases; bases outside gene matches: 9. CDR3 nucleotides: TGTGCCAGCAGCTTAGGATGGGAGGGCCGGGATGAGCAGTTCTTC. This translates into CASSLGWEGRDEQFF.

This clonotype was seen only a few times. V is TRBV2 and J is TRBJ2-3; TRBD1 is a possible D gene (6 bases). CDR1 and CDR2 (germline): SNHLY, FYNNEI. The CDR3 extends over 14 amino acids. Trimming removed 5 bases at V and 1 base at J, with 10 bases between. CDR3 DNA sequence: TGTGCCAGCAGTAAGGACAGTCGCACAGATACGCAGTATTTT. This translates into CASSKDSRTDTQYF.

The V call is TRBV5-1, the J call TRBJ2-3; 10 bases fit TRBD2. Germline V lookup: CDR1 SGHRS, CDR2 YFSETQ. V lost 4 bases to trimming and J lost 5 bases; unmatched junction nucleotides: 7. There are 15 residues in the CDR3. The CDR3: CASSDGTSEVDTQYF. As DNA, the CDR3 is TGCGCCAGCAGCGACGGGACTAGCGAGGTAGATACGCAGTATTTT.

The rearrangement joins TRBV4-3 to TRBJ2-3; D remains unclear. The CDR3 is 15 residues long. Trimming shortened V by 0 bases and J by 0 bases, and 7 bases separated the two germline ends. In germline, CDR1 is LGHNA, CDR2 YSLEER. CDR3 coding DNA: TGCGCCAGCAGCCAAGAGGTCCGTAGCACAGATACGCAGTATTTT. Protein product: CASSQEVRSTDTQYF.

This chain links TRBV6-6 with TRBJ1-1; 7 bases are shared with TRBD1. V was clipped by 3 bases and J by 0 bases; unmatched bases: 16. This CDR3 region has 19 residues. Germline loops: CDR1 MNHNY, CDR2 SVGAGI (reference sequence). The CDR3 region has the DNA TGTGCCAGCAGTTATAGGGGATACAGGGACAGTCACATGAACACTGAAGCTTTCTTT. As protein: CASSYRGYRDSHMNTEAFF.

In this sample, this clonotype turned up a few times. The V call is TRBV28, the J call TRBJ1-5; 9 bases line up with TRBD1. From germline, CDR1 is MDHEN and CDR2 SYDVKM. The V gene end was trimmed by 4 bases and the J gene end by 3 bases; junction bases not matched to a gene: 13. CDR3 length: 18 residues. The chain's CDR3 is CASSSATPGQGVNQPQHF. CDR3 nucleotide sequence: TGTGCCAGCAGTTCGGCCACCCCGGGACAGGGTGTCAATCAGCCCCAGCATTTT.

Concerning this clonotype: This may be a read error, as it is one base from a much larger clone. V gene TRBV6-1 combines with J gene TRBJ2-1; D is ambiguous. Germline CDR1 reads MNHNS; CDR2 reads SASEGT. CDR3 size: 14 residues. In DNA form, the CDR3 reads TGTGCCAGCAGCAGAAAGTTCTCCTACAATGAGCGGTTCTTC. As protein: CASSRKFSYNERFF.